This T cell receptor beta chain originates from a study of metastatic and nonmetastatic thyroid tumors. Study as a whole: Across blood and tumor or nodule tissue, repertoires from malignant and benign thyroid patients were compared with one another.

TCRdb re-clonotyped the PCR reads through MiXCR. Of about 15,000 clones in the sample, approximately 25% are singletons; the top ten hold over 15%. The sample holds a few counts of this clone. V was pared by 4 bases and J by 4 bases, with 11 bases between. In germline, CDR1 is SGHKS, CDR2 YYEKEE (reference sequence). The CDR3 sequence is 13 residues long. Each patient came to thyroid surgery without any prior treatment (of any kind). This TCR was recovered from a female donor with papillary thyroid cancer or a benign thyroid nodule (not recorded which). Some clones in this sample may be carry-over from other donors' samples. Material for sequencing was adjacent normal tissue. The chain combines TRBV5-5 with TRBJ1-2; TRBD1 might be the D (5 bases). The CDR3 DNA sequence: TGTGCCAGCAGCGGCGCAGGGCTCTATGGCTACACCTTC. Amino acid sequence: CASSGAGLYGYTF.